The source of this T cell receptor (beta chain) is a study of blood T cell repertoires in COVID-19. Study-level information: Sites across the United States, Italy and Spain contributed samples from acute and convalescent COVID-19.

The table came from immunoSEQ multiplex PCR; TCRdb's copy has only in-frame clones and leaves some out. The table lists approximately 94,000 clones, around 85% of them singletons. V was pared by 6 bases and J by 1 base, with 3 bases between. The CDR3 runs 11 residues. CDR1 MNHEY and CDR2 SVGAGI come from the germline V gene. Sequenced sample: peripheral blood. The source of this sequence is a man aged 50-59 years with active or convalescent COVID-19. The chain uses TRBV6-5 and TRBJ1-2; D unresolved. The CDR3: CASRYNYGYTF. CDR3 bases: TGTGCCAGCAGATATAACTATGGCTACACCTTC.